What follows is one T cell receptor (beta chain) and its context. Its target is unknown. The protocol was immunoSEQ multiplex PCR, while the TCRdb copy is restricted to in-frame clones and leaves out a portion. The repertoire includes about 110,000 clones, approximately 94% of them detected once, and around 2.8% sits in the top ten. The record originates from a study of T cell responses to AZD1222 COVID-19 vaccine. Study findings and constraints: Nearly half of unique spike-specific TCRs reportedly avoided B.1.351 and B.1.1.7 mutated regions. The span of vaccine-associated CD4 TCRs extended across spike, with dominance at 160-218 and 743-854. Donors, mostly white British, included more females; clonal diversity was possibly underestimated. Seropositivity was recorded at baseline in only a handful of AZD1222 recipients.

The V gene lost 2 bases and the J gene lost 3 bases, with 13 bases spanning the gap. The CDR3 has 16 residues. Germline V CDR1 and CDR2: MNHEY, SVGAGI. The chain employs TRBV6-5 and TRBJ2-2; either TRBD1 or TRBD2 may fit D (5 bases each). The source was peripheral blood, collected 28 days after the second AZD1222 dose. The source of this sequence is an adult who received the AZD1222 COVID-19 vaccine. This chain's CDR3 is CASSYGWGLDTGELFF. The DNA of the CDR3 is TGTGCCAGCAGTTACGGGTGGGGGTTGGACACCGGGGAGCTGTTTTTT.